This is a list of T cell receptor beta chains from one sample in a study of shared clonotypes between healthy human individuals. The assay was immunoSEQ multiplex PCR, and TCRdb's table has in-frame clones only and misses some. The sample comprises about 680,000 clones, roughly nine tenths of which are singletons, and 24% rests with the top ten. The sample comprised naive CD8+ T cells sorted from blood. These receptors were obtained from a man aged 25-45 years in good health. Each CDR3 is given without its conserved first and last residue. The D gene is left open where the match is weak.

D	V	J	CDR3
.	TRBV7-8	TRBJ1-2	ASSSDTISFYGYT
TRBD2	TRBV29-1	TRBJ2-3	SVGVAGVGTDTQY
.	TRBV7-9	TRBJ1-4	ASRSNQDGPNEKLF
TRBD2	TRBV7-9	TRBJ2-5	ASSFALAGKETQY
TRBD2	TRBV10-1	TRBJ2-3	ASTNTGLAEPMDTQY
TRBD1	TRBV7-8	TRBJ2-7	ASSLRRDSSYEQY
.	TRBV7-2	TRBJ1-2	ASSSPGQTVNYGYT
TRBD2	TRBV7-3	TRBJ2-3	ASSKGRGLAGVNTQY
.	TRBV28	TRBJ2-7	ASSQRNSYEQY
.	TRBV27	TRBJ2-1	ASSSHRVGNEQF
TRBD2	TRBV9	TRBJ2-1	ASSGTSGRDEQF
.	TRBV2	TRBJ2-7	ASSGRRVTYEQY
TRBD1	TRBV7-6	TRBJ1-4	ASSSTGGVPEKLF
.	TRBV10-1	TRBJ2-5	ASSSLRESETQY
TRBD2	TRBV5-1	TRBJ2-1	ASSLNPGGVLAGANEQF
.	TRBV10-2	TRBJ1-1	ASSDGWGATEAF
TRBD2	TRBV7-6	TRBJ2-5	ASSSPGGVYQETQY
.	TRBV15	TRBJ1-4	AIRGGVEEKLF
.	TRBV11-2	TRBJ1-1	ASSSTTLAEAF
TRBD1	TRBV29-1	TRBJ2-7	SVRTGGYEQY
.	TRBV27	TRBJ2-7	ASSLPLGEKQY
.	TRBV4-1	TRBJ2-1	ASSHGVGGPVHNEQF
.	TRBV7-8	TRBJ1-5	ASSLSNQPQH
TRBD1	TRBV7-9	TRBJ2-7	ASSLIRTGSYEQY
.	TRBV28	TRBJ2-7	ASSFYSGTSRRYEQY
.	TRBV29-1	TRBJ2-1	SGGGAYNEQF
.	TRBV18	TRBJ1-2	ASSPSMDNYGYT
TRBD2	TRBV28	TRBJ2-3	ASSAPGLAGGPSTDTQY
.	TRBV10-1	TRBJ2-1	ASSESIDEQF